The 7 T cell receptor beta chains in this list originate from one sample, sequenced in a study of T-cell reconstitution after alpha-beta-depleted transplantation in children. Unique molecular identifiers tagged the TCRbeta library. TCRdb used MiXCR to reprocess the PCR reads, holding one entry per CDR3 protein. The profile shows approximately 250,000 distinct CDR3 sequences, 25% of them singletons. Sequencing used PBMCs, obtained before TCRalphabeta/CD19-depleted stem cell transplant. The receptors were gathered from a girl under 10 years old with Fanconi anemia, due to receive a stem cell transplant.

The chain recombines TRBV24-1 with TRBJ2-5; the D is unclear. This CDR3 has 12 amino acids. CDR1 KGHDR and CDR2 SFDVKD come from the germline V gene. Trimming removed 3 bases from V and 5 bases from J, with 6 bases in between. The CDR3, as DNA: TGTGCCACCAGTGATAGGGTGGAGACCCAGTACTTC. Translating gives CATSDRVETQYF.

This clonotype was detected many times. This rearrangement joins TRBV6-1 to TRBJ2-1, with 8 bases identical to TRBD1. The junction had 4 bases not matched to a gene; V was cut back by 2 bases and J by 4 bases. The CDR3 totals 15 residues. Germline assignment: CDR1 MNHNS and CDR2 SASEGT. CDR3 region: CASSELGQVYNEQFF. In nucleotides, the CDR3 is TGTGCCAGCAGTGAACTGGGACAGGTATACAATGAGCAGTTCTTC.

This clonotype has ten or more counts. This sequence joins TRBV29-1 and TRBJ1-2; TRBD1 is a possible D gene (5 bases). The CDR3 totals 13 residues. V was cut by 4 bases and J by 0 bases, with 9 bases left in between. Per germline, CDR1 SQVTM and CDR2 ANQGSEA. Written as DNA, the CDR3 is TGCAGCGTTGCTCAGACAGCTAACTATGGCTACACCTTC. This codes for CSVAQTANYGYTF. The complete variable domain, with remaining parts taken from reference TRBV29-1 and TRBJ1-2, reads SAVISQKPSRDICQRGTSLTIQCQVDSQVTMMFWYRQQPGQSLTLIATANQGSEATYESGFVIDKFPISRPNLTFSTLTVSNMSPEDSSIYLCSVAQTANYGYTFGSGTRLTVV.

Here the CDR3 reads CASSYRDSRPLNTEAFF. The CDR3 bases are TGTGCCAGCAGCTACCGGGACAGCCGTCCCTTGAACACTGAAGCTTTCTTT. V usage is TRBV7-3 and J usage is TRBJ1-1, with TRBD1 identical over 7 bases. Germline assignment: CDR1 SGHTA and CDR2 FQGTGA. There are 17 residues in the CDR3. V was clipped by 4 bases and J by 0 bases; unmatched bases: 11.

There are a few counts of this clonotype. The chain has TRBV30 and TRBJ2-7, with 7 positions matching TRBD1. The CDR3 runs to 13 residues. Germline assignment: CDR1 GTSNPN and CDR2 SVGIG (reference sequence). Trimming removed 0 bases from V and 4 bases from J; junction bases left unmatched: 3. CDR3 sequence: CAWSVRQGYEQYF. The CDR3 DNA reads TGTGCCTGGAGTGTTCGACAGGGTTACGAGCAGTACTTC.

Points on this clonotype: A much more abundant neighbour one base away suggests this may be a read error. The chain employs TRBV10-1 and TRBJ2-7; 8 nucleotides match TRBD1. CDR1 is WNHNN and CDR2 is SYGVQD in the germline V gene (reference sequence). CDR3 length: 14 amino acids. The CDR3 loop reads CSSSSSGQAYEQYF. The CDR3 region has the DNA TGCTCCAGCAGTTCCTCGGGACAGGCCTACGAGCAGTACTTC.

This clonotype has at least ten counts. This chain connects TRBV6-5 to TRBJ2-1; 8 positions agree with TRBD2. J was trimmed by 9 bases and V by 0 bases; bases with no gene match: 7. The CDR3 sequence is 15 residues long. In germline, CDR1 is MNHEY, CDR2 SVGAGI. CDR3 coding DNA: TGTGCCAGCAGTTACTCATCGGGAGGGTCGCTTGAGCAGTTCTTC. Encoded protein: CASSYSSGGSLEQFF.